Below, 7 T cell receptor beta chains from the same sample are listed, as sequenced in a study of siplizumab effects on memory and regulatory T cells. The data were produced by immunoSEQ multiplex PCR, yet TCRdb's version contains in-frame clones alone and is incomplete. In the table there are some 100,000 clones, 94% of which are singletons. Material: Tregs sorted from blood. Receptor source: a human donor in good health.

V and J are TRBV5-6 and TRBJ1-5, with a possible D match to TRBD1 (6 bases). Germline V lookup: CDR1 SGHDT, CDR2 YYEEEE. There are 13 residues in the CDR3. Trimming took 3 bases from V and 3 from J, leaving 7 bases between them. The CDR3 DNA reads TGTGCCAGCAGCTGGGGACACAATCAGCCCCAGCATTTT. Residues: CASSWGHNQPQHF.

The V gene is TRBV5-1, the J gene TRBJ2-5; TRBD1 matches 9 bases. CDR1 and CDR2 from the germline V gene are SGHRS and YFSETQ. The J segment lost 1 base and the V segment lost 4 bases, leaving 5 bases of the junction unmatched. The CDR3 runs to 15 residues. This chain's CDR3 is CASSPGTGTQETQYF. CDR3 coding DNA: TGCGCCAGCAGCCCCGGGACAGGGACCCAAGAGACCCAGTACTTC.

The chain couples TRBV18 to TRBJ2-7; 9 bases map to TRBD1. CDR1 and CDR2 (germline): KGHSH, LQKENI. This CDR3 has 17 residues. Trimming removed 4 bases from V and 3 bases from J; junction bases left unmatched: 13. The CDR3 region has the DNA TGTGCCAGCTCACGGGGGACAGGGATAGCGGAGCGCTACGAGCAGTACTTC. Amino acids: CASSRGTGIAERYEQYF.

The chain recombines TRBV10-3 with TRBJ2-7, with D unresolved. Germline loops: CDR1 ENHRY, CDR2 SYGVKD. This CDR3 has 14 residues. V lost 3 bases and J 2 bases, leaving 11 bases between the germline ends. CDR3 in DNA: TGTGCCATCAGTGAAGGAGTGGCCCCCTACGAGCAGTACTTC. Encoded protein: CAISEGVAPYEQYF.

This clone was seen only once. V usage is TRBV5-4 and J usage is TRBJ1-2; 7 bases are a match to TRBD1. CDR1 is SGHNT, CDR2 YYREEE, per germline (reference sequence). CDR3 size: 15 residues. V was pared by 4 bases and J by 4 bases, with 10 bases of the junction left unmatched. DNA for the CDR3: TGTGCCAGCAGCGCTCGACAGGGCGACTCCTATGGCTACACCTTC. It is translated as CASSARQGDSYGYTF.

The gene calls are TRBV30 and TRBJ1-1, with D tentatively TRBD1 (5 bases). V lost 3 bases and J lost 11, with 16 bases in between. Germline V gives CDR1 GTSNPN, CDR2 SVGIG (reference sequence). This CDR3 is built from 12 residues. Here the CDR3 reads CAWSGTGRQAFF. DNA of the CDR3: TGTGCCTGGAGCGGGACGGGCCGGCAGGCTTTCTTT.

The V call is TRBV25-1, the J call TRBJ2-1; 8 nucleotides line up with TRBD2. V shed 7 bases and J 5 bases; nucleotides not matched to a gene: 10. This CDR3 region has 15 residues. CDR1 is MGHDK, CDR2 SYGVNS, per germline. The CDR3 DNA follows: TGTGCCAGCATGAAAAGCGGGAGCTCGGACAATGAGCAGTTCTTC. This translates into CASMKSGSSDNEQFF.